A selection of T cell receptor beta chains follows, all from one sample in a study of T-cell reconstitution after alpha-beta-depleted transplantation in children. TCRdb analysed the PCR reads with MiXCR anew, one entry per CDR3 protein. This table holds 700,000 or so distinct CDR3 sequences, about an eighth found once. The starting material was PBMCs, obtained before TCRalphabeta/CD19-depleted stem cell transplant. These TCRs come from a girl aged 2-15 years with congenital amegakaryocytic thrombocytopenia, due to receive a stem cell transplant. The CDR3 runs from the conserved cysteine through the conserved F or W. Fields, in order: J gene, V gene, D gene, clone size, CDR3 DNA, CDR3 protein. The D gene is left open where the match is weak. Expanded clones are given a class, and other clones once, few, many or no size at all.

>TRBJ2-2|TRBV10-3|NA|many
TGTGCCATCAGATCTCGGGACTCGAACACCGGGGAGCTGTTTTTT
CAIRSRDSNTGELFF
>TRBJ2-7|TRBV9|NA|many
TGTGCCAGCAGCGTAGGGGTCTCCTACGAGCAGTACTTC
CASSVGVSYEQYF
>TRBJ2-3|TRBV5-4|NA|NA
TGTGCCAGCGGACCAGGGGCAGATACGCAGTATTTT
CASGPGADTQYF
>TRBJ2-1|TRBV19|TRBD2|NA
TGTGCCAGTAGTAAGCTCCAGGGATCTAGCGGGAGACATTTGTTCTTC
CASSKLQGSSGRHLFF
>TRBJ2-1|TRBV20-1|TRBD2|NA
TGCAGTGCTAGAGGTCCGGGAGGGGAGCAGTTCTTC
CSARGPGGEQFF
>TRBJ1-2|TRBV6-5|TRBD1|NA
TGTGCCAGCAGTTACCAGGGACAGGCCCAAAGGGGCTATGGCTACACCTTC
CASSYQGQAQRGYGYTF
>TRBJ2-1|TRBV28|TRBD1|many
TGTGCCAGCAGTTTGACAGGGTCAAATGAGCAGTTCTTC
CASSLTGSNEQFF
>TRBJ1-2|TRBV15|NA|many
TGTGCCACCAGCAGAGATGCCAGGGGTGAAGGCTACACCTTC
CATSRDARGEGYTF
>TRBJ2-3|TRBV18|TRBD2|NA
TGTGCCAGCTCACCACGTCAGCGGGAGGTAGATACGCAGTATTTT
CASSPRQREVDTQYF
>TRBJ2-1|TRBV18|NA|NA
TGTGCCAGCTCACCCTCCTCACCGGCAGGGGCTGGCTGGTACAATGAGCAGTTCTTC
CASSPSSPAGAGWYNEQFF
>TRBJ2-3|TRBV20-1|TRBD2|NA
TGCAGTGCTAGAAAGGTCGGAGCGGGAGGATCAGATACGCAGTATTTT
CSARKVGAGGSDTQYF
>TRBJ2-7|TRBV28|NA|few
TGTGCCAGCACCTCCCAGGGCTACGAGCAGTACTTC
CASTSQGYEQYF
>TRBJ2-7|TRBV6-1|NA|many
TGTGCCAGCAGTGAAGCGCTTACCTACGAGCAGTACTTC
CASSEALTYEQYF
>TRBJ1-1|TRBV28|NA|NA
TGTGCCAGCAATCTAAGGGGGGAAGCTTTCTTT
CASNLRGEAFF
>TRBJ2-7|TRBV12-3/TRBV12-4|NA|NA
TGTGCCAGCAGTGTATTTGCGGGTCCCTACGAGCAGTACTTC
CASSVFAGPYEQYF
>TRBJ2-5|TRBV5-1|NA|many
TGCGCCAGCAGCTTGGGATCGATTATCAGGAGAGAGACCCAGTACTTC
CASSLGSIIRRETQYF
>TRBJ2-1|TRBV5-5|NA|few
TGTGCCAGCAGCAGCCGGGTCTTCAATGAGCAGTTCTTC
CASSSRVFNEQFF
>TRBJ2-1|TRBV9|TRBD2|NA
TGTGCCAGCAGCGTATACCGGGCTAGCGGGAGGAATGAGCAGTTCTTC
CASSVYRASGRNEQFF
>TRBJ2-7|TRBV12-3/TRBV12-4|NA|many
TGTGCCAGCAGTTTACGGACTTCCGGCGAGCAGTACTTC
CASSLRTSGEQYF
>TRBJ1-5|TRBV12-3/TRBV12-4|NA|many
TGTGCCAGCAGTTTAATGGGGAGCAATCAGCCCCAGCATTTT
CASSLMGSNQPQHF
>TRBJ2-1|TRBV5-1|TRBD1|few
TGCGCCAGCAGCTTTGGACAGGGCGCCAATGAGCAGTTCTTC
CASSFGQGANEQFF
>TRBJ2-7|TRBV12-3/TRBV12-4|NA|few
TGTGCCAGCAGCCCCCCGTCAGGGATATTGTACGAGCAGTACTTC
CASSPPSGILYEQYF
>TRBJ2-7|TRBV3-1|TRBD2|NA
TGTGCCAGCAGCCGCCCACTAGCGGCCTCCTACGAGCAGTACTTC
CASSRPLAASYEQYF
>TRBJ2-7|TRBV12-3/TRBV12-4|NA|many
TGTGCCAGCAGTGCAATCGGGGTCTCCTACGAGCAGTACTTC
CASSAIGVSYEQYF
>TRBJ1-1|TRBV12-3/TRBV12-4|TRBD1|few
TGTGCCAGCAGGGCGAATCTGGACAGGGGGAACACTGAAGCTTTCTTT
CASRANLDRGNTEAFF
>TRBJ2-7|TRBV20-1|TRBD2|NA
TGCAGTGCTAGTGGGACTAATTCTTTTTACGAGCAGTACTTC
CSASGTNSFYEQYF
>TRBJ2-3|TRBV5-1|NA|few
TGCGCCAGCAGCCAGGGACCGCTCCGCGCAGATACGCAGTATTTT
CASSQGPLRADTQYF
>TRBJ1-1|TRBV6-5|TRBD1|many
TGTGCCAGCAGTTACTCGGTGGAAGGGGGCTCGAGCACTGAAGCTTTCTTT
CASSYSVEGGSSTEAFF
>TRBJ2-1|TRBV9|TRBD2|NA
TGTGCCAGCAGCGCTAGCGGGGGCTACAATGAGCAGTTCTTC
CASSASGGYNEQFF
>TRBJ2-7|TRBV11-2|TRBD2|few
TGTGCCAGCAGCTTAGATGTAGCGGGAGGTGCGGCCTACGAGCAGTACTTC
CASSLDVAGGAAYEQYF
>TRBJ2-7|TRBV27|NA|NA
TGTGCCAGCAGTTGGGCGAACGAGCAGTACTTC
CASSWANEQYF
>TRBJ1-4|TRBV4-1|NA|many
TGCGCCAGCAGCCAAGACTCTGAAAAACTGTTTTTT
CASSQDSEKLFF
>TRBJ2-2|TRBV6-5|NA|NA
TGTGCCAGCAGTTACCTTGGGAGGGGGCGGGCCGGGGAGCTGTTTTTT
CASSYLGRGRAGELFF
>TRBJ1-1|TRBV7-6|NA|few
TGTGCCAGCAGCTTAGCGCCCGAGAACACTGAAGCTTTCTTT
CASSLAPENTEAFF
>TRBJ1-1|TRBV12-3/TRBV12-4|TRBD1|many
TGTGCCACTGACAGGGGTGCGAACACTGAAGCTTTCTTT
CATDRGANTEAFF
>TRBJ1-6|TRBV25-1|NA|few
TGTGCCAGCAGCGGAACAGGGAGATCACCCCTCCACTTT
CASSGTGRSPLHF
>TRBJ2-7|TRBV9|NA|NA
TGTGCCAGCAGCGTTAGTGCGGAAAACTACGAGCAGTACTTC
CASSVSAENYEQYF
>TRBJ2-1|TRBV20-1|TRBD2|many
TGCAGTGCCCTCGGAGCGGGAAGCTCCTACAATGAGCAGTTCTTC
CSALGAGSSYNEQFF
>TRBJ2-1|TRBV7-6|NA|few
TGTGCCAGCAGCCACCCAATGCGCGACAGGCACAATGAGCAGTTCTTC
CASSHPMRDRHNEQFF
>TRBJ1-3|TRBV7-6|TRBD1|many
TGTGCCAGCAGCTACCCGGGACAGCGGAACACCATATATTTT
CASSYPGQRNTIYF
>TRBJ2-2|TRBV29-1|NA|many
TGCAGCGCACAGGAGAGGGGGAGAAACACCGGGGAGCTGTTTTTT
CSAQERGRNTGELFF
>TRBJ2-7|TRBV20-1|NA|few
TGCAGTGCTCTTGGGGCCTTTTCAGCCACCTACGAGCAGTACTTC
CSALGAFSATYEQYF
>TRBJ1-2|TRBV30|NA|NA
TGTGCCTGGGATCTTTCCGAGTTTGACGGCTACACCTTC
CAWDLSEFDGYTF
>TRBJ2-1|TRBV7-2|NA|NA
TGTGCCAGCAGCTTAGCGACGCGCAGCTCCTACAATGAGCAGTTCTTC
CASSLATRSSYNEQFF
>TRBJ2-1|TRBV28|TRBD2|few
TGTGCCAGCAGTTTTAGCGGGAGGGAGGACAATGAGCAGTTCTTC
CASSFSGREDNEQFF
>TRBJ2-3|TRBV5-1|NA|few
TGCGCCAGCAGCTTGTTGGGGGGTCTCACAGATACGCAGTATTTT
CASSLLGGLTDTQYF
>TRBJ2-2|TRBV20-1|TRBD2|many
TGCAGTGCAAGAGGTTCCGTGGGATTAGCGGGTACCGGGGAGCTGTTTTTT
CSARGSVGLAGTGELFF
>TRBJ2-2|TRBV20-1|NA|many
TGCAGTCCGGGGCAGGGGGAGCTGTTTTTT
CSPGQGELFF
>TRBJ1-5|TRBV20-1|TRBD1|NA
TGCAGTGCCATAAACCAGGGACAGATTTATAGCAATCAGCCCCAGCATTTT
CSAINQGQIYSNQPQHF